The sequence of this T cell receptor (beta chain) was determined in a study of blood T cell repertoires in COVID-19 (dated by TCRdb to 2019 to 2021). A note on the overall study: The collaborator samples originated in the United States, Italy and Spain and spanned the acute and convalescent phases of COVID-19. The prospective study material was composed of cDNA or gDNA derived from T cells, B-cell-depleted T cells, or PBMCs. The dataset comprised deeply sampled blood TCRbeta repertoires from subjects exposed to, actively infected with, or recovered from COVID-19. The repertoires were released in a freely available public database meant as a resource for research on the immune response to SARS-CoV-2. The samples were drawn from the first 160 participants of the ongoing ImmuneRACE study and from some 1,300 subjects provided by 6 global collaborators. A de-identified subject ID, COVID-19 status, age in years and sex were almost always included in the sample metadata. Where available, HLA class I and class II types were obtained from metadata supplied by the sample provider rather than from assay-based typing.

From the cysteine up to the phenylalanine, the CDR3 has a length of 17 residues. Here the CDR3 DNA is all that survives: 51 bases in frame from base 1. Trimming accounts for 1 base at V and 5 bases at J, while the number of junction bases matched to no gene is 10. CDR1 and CDR2 are drawn from the germline V gene: LGHNA, YNFKEQ. At one collaborating source in Seattle, patients were enrolled during active infection and were followed longitudinally through the course of disease. Each collaborating institution followed its own protocols to collect whole blood in K2EDTA tubes. For TCRbeta analysis, collaborator samples were shipped as frozen whole blood, as isolated PBMCs, or as DNA extracted from either sample type. The immunoSEQ Assay, a bias-controlled multiplex PCR, was used to amplify TCRbeta CDR3 regions from genomic DNA. Concerning the study's data processing: The number of nucleated cells in each sample was estimated by amplification of reference gene primers within the assay. To quantify the absolute abundance of each unique TCRbeta CDR3 rearrangement, sequence reads were collapsed and filtered. Productive Simpson clonality was computed per sample as the square root of Simpson's diversity index over productive rearrangements. This is the immuneACCESS table as TCRdb keeps it, with only in-frame sequences that have V and J called. A part of the clones is gone; compared with another copy, unresolved V genes explain less than half, and the rest is unexplained. D and trimming were read from the DNA, whereas the V and J calls and clone size are those reported in that table. The sample table lists about 340,000 clones, 88% of them with a count of one. The leading ten clones occupy 6% to 8% of the sample.

Results the study describes overall, beyond this receptor: Clinical and demographic metadata were provided uncurated, with the amount varying by source and participant.

A word on this clone: The target of this receptor is not known. No much larger clone is present one base from it, and per-base qualities are unavailable.

The rearrangement combines TRBV4-2 with TRBJ2-3, with 9 central nucleotides matching TRBD2. The specimen was peripheral blood. The origin of this receptor is an older woman with COVID-19, enrolled during active disease. The DNA is TGTGCCAGCAGCCAAGTCGTCGGCGGGGGGGCTGAAGATACGCAGTATTTT. Its protein is CASSQVVGGGAEDTQYF.